Given below is one T cell receptor (beta chain) in context. Antigen specificity is unknown. Samples with a second dose at about 4 or about 12 weeks were pooled together. This sample stems from a study of T cell responses to AZD1222 COVID-19 vaccine. Between the trimmed V and J ends, which lost 2 bases and 9 bases, there was a span of 14 bases. The CDR3 spans 14 residues. The germline V gene has CDR1 ENHRY and CDR2 SYGVKD. Libraries were prepared by immunoSEQ multiplex PCR; TCRdb keeps only in-frame clonotypes and omits some of them. The data contain 70,000 to 90,000 clones, roughly 84% of them seen just once; the ten biggest clones take up 18%. Findings and caveats of the study: Only a handful of AZD1222 recipients were seropositive at baseline. There were mostly white British donors and more females than males, and clonal diversity was possibly underestimated.

The sequencing here drew on peripheral blood, taken 28 days after the second AZD1222 dose. This TCR derives from an adult who received the AZD1222 COVID-19 vaccine. The V and J genes are TRBV10-3 and TRBJ1-5, with D maybe TRBD1 (5 bases). DNA for the CDR3: TGTGCCATCAGTGAGGGGGGACCAGGACGGCCCCAGCATTTT. Protein: CAISEGGPGRPQHF.